Shown below are 28 T cell receptor beta chains from a single sample sequenced in a study of long-term antiretroviral therapy in people with HIV. They ran version v3.0 of the immunoSEQ assay at survey level. Clones were read by immunoSEQ multiplex PCR, and TCRdb kept only the in-frame ones, dropping some. The sample consists of 25,000 to 30,000 clones, approximately 93% of them appearing once. The sequencing used unsorted PBMCs, collected 3.1 years after starting antiretroviral therapy. These receptors originate from a man younger than 35 with HIV.

The CDR3 region is CASSPSPVRYEQYF. CDR3 in DNA: TGTGCCAGCAGTCCCTCCCCAGTTCGGTACGAGCAGTACTTC. The chain combines TRBV6-5 with TRBJ2-7; D not certain. V was trimmed by 5 bases and J by 4 bases, leaving 15 bases between them. Germline V gene lookup returns CDR1 MNHEY and CDR2 SVGAGI. The CDR3 totals 14 residues.

The chain is built from TRBV6-1 and TRBJ2-5; 8 bases agree with TRBD1. Germline trimming cut 7 bases from V and 2 bases from J; bases unmatched to any gene: 9. In germline, CDR1 is MNHNS, CDR2 SASEGT. CDR3 length equals 15 residues. The CDR3 is CASNDPGGRQETQYF. The CDR3 DNA reads TGTGCCAGCAACGATCCAGGGGGCCGGCAAGAGACCCAGTACTTC.

This clone has a single count. J is TRBJ1-2 and V is TRBV7-3, with 9 bases matching TRBD1. CDR1 and CDR2 (germline): SGHTA, FQGTGA. This CDR3 region has 15 residues. J was trimmed by 7 bases and V by 5 bases; bases with no gene match: 11. Written as DNA, the CDR3 is TGTGCCAGCAGCGGCCCGGGACAGGGACTGGGTGGCTACACCTTC. Amino acids: CASSGPGQGLGGYTF. Full variable domain (rest looked up from reference TRBV7-3 and TRBJ1-2): GAGVSQTPSNKVTEKGKYVELRCDPISGHTALYWYRQSLGQGPEFLIYFQGTGAADDSGLPNDRFFAVRPEGSVSTLKIQRTERGDSAVYLCASSGPGQGLGGYTFGSGTRLTVV.

The chain carries TRBV5-1 and TRBJ1-2; 10 bases map to TRBD1. The V gene end was trimmed by 0 bases and the J gene end by 6 bases; junction bases not matched to a gene: 5. Germline loops: CDR1 SGHRS, CDR2 YFSETQ. This CDR3 spans 15 amino acids. CDR3 sequence: CASSLGTGGPNGYTF. The DNA for the CDR3 is TGCGCCAGCAGCTTGGGGACAGGGGGTCCAAATGGCTACACCTTC.

This sequence joins TRBV6-5 and TRBJ2-7, with D unclear. In germline, CDR1 is MNHEY, CDR2 SVGAGI. Trimming took 5 bases from V and 3 from J, leaving 5 bases between them. The CDR3 loop spans 11 amino acids. The CDR3 reads CASSTGYEQYF. In DNA, the CDR3 is TGTGCCAGCAGTACCGGCTACGAGCAGTACTTC.

The gene calls are TRBV2 and TRBJ1-2; D uncertain. CDR1 and CDR2 (germline): SNHLY, FYNNEI. The length of the CDR3 is 12 residues. Trimming pared 8 bases from V and 4 bases from J, leaving 11 bases between. CDR3 loop: CASGSGSYGYTF. The CDR3 DNA reads TGTGCCAGCGGATCCGGGTCCTATGGCTACACCTTC.

The V gene is TRBV6-5, the J gene TRBJ2-2; no clear D gene. This CDR3 contains 13 residues. In germline, CDR1 is MNHEY, CDR2 SVGAGI. V lost 0 bases, J lost 5 bases, and 4 bases lay in between. In DNA form, the CDR3 reads TGTGCCAGCAGTTACTCGGAGACCGGGGAGCTGTTTTTT. Its translation: CASSYSETGELFF.

The chain carries TRBV10-3 and TRBJ2-3, with TRBD2 matching 9 bases. This CDR3 region has 14 residues. Germline V gene data show CDR1 as ENHRY and CDR2 as SYGVKD. With 6 bases clipped from V and 4 bases from J, the junction kept 5 bases outside the gene matches. In DNA form, the CDR3 reads TGTGCCATCAGGACACTAGCGGGTGCAGATACGCAGTATTTT. Amino acids: CAIRTLAGADTQYF.

The V call is TRBV2, the J call TRBJ2-7, with 8 positions matching TRBD2. Trimming took 5 bases from V and 6 from J; bases not matched to a gene: 6. CDR3 length equals 13 residues. Germline loops: CDR1 SNHLY, CDR2 FYNNEI. CDR3 nucleotides: TGTGCCAGCAGTTCGAGCGGGGGTGCCGAGCAGTACTTC. Translation gives CASSSSGGAEQYF.

This clone came up once. This chain joins TRBV19 and TRBJ1-1; TRBD1 matches at 7 bases. In germline, CDR1 is LNHDA, CDR2 SQIVND (reference sequence). The CDR3 length is 14 residues. V was clipped by 6 bases and J by 4 bases; unmatched bases: 8. CDR3 region: CASRPQGSGTEAFF. CDR3 bases: TGTGCCAGTAGACCACAGGGGTCGGGCACTGAAGCTTTCTTT. Looking up the rest from reference TRBV19 and TRBJ1-1 gives the full variable domain: DGGITQSPKYLFRKEGQNVTLSCEQNLNHDAMYWYRQDPGQGLRLIYYSQIVNDFQKGDIAEGYSVSREKKESFPLTVTSAQKNPTAFYLCASRPQGSGTEAFFGQGTRLTVV.

The chain links TRBV19 to TRBJ2-3, with D perhaps TRBD1 (6 bases). The CDR3 is 16 residues long. Per the germline V gene, CDR1 is LNHDA and CDR2 is SQIVND (reference sequence). V gave up 7 bases and J gave up 5 bases, with 22 bases separating them. The CDR3: CASTPVGGSRVDTQYF. The CDR3 coding sequence is TGTGCCAGTACCCCCGTAGGGGGATCAAGGGTAGATACGCAGTATTTT.

The rearrangement joins TRBV25-1 to TRBJ1-2; TRBD1 is a possible D gene (6 bases). The CDR3 loop spans 12 amino acids. CDR1 is MGHDK and CDR2 is SYGVNS in the germline V gene. The germline V and J ends were trimmed by 6 bases and 8 bases, with 13 bases remaining between them. The CDR3 protein is CASSGTYRGYTF. The CDR3 bases are TGTGCCAGCAGCGGGACATATAGGGGCTACACCTTC.

This rearrangement joins TRBV11-3 to TRBJ2-2; D gene uncertain. V gave up 2 bases and J gave up 5 bases, with 6 bases separating them. From germline, CDR1 is SGHNT and CDR2 YENEEA. CDR3 length: 13 amino acids. The CDR3 here is CASSLYQTGELFF. The CDR3 nucleotides are TGTGCCAGCAGCTTATATCAAACCGGGGAGCTGTTTTTT. Looking up the rest from reference TRBV11-3 and TRBJ2-2 gives the full variable domain: EAGVVQSPRYKIIEKKQPVAFWCNPISGHNTLYWYLQNLGQGPELLIRYENEEAVDDSQLPKDRFSAERLKGVDSTLKIQPAELGDSAVYLCASSLYQTGELFFGEGSRLTVL.

CDR3 loop: CASSEVTGVEQFF. CDR3 coding DNA: TGTGCCAGCAGTGAAGTGACAGGGGTTGAGCAGTTCTTC. This rearrangement joins TRBV6-1 to TRBJ2-1, with 8 positions matching TRBD1. The J segment lost 9 bases and the V segment lost 1 base, leaving 2 bases of the junction unmatched. The CDR3 covers 13 residues. Germline V CDR1 and CDR2: MNHNS, SASEGT.

The chain employs TRBV11-3 and TRBJ2-2, with a possible D match to TRBD2 (6 bases). The CDR3 sequence is 12 residues long. The V end was cut by 5 bases, the J end by 7 bases, with 8 bases between. From germline, CDR1 is SGHNT and CDR2 YENEEA. The CDR3, as DNA: TGTGCCAGCAGCGCCGGGGGCGGGGAGCTGTTTTTT. This translates into CASSAGGGELFF.

The J gene is TRBJ1-4, the V gene TRBV18; D gene ambiguous. From germline, CDR1 is KGHSH and CDR2 LQKENI. V dropped 3 bases and J dropped 0 bases, with 11 bases sitting between them. There are 16 residues in the CDR3. CDR3 DNA sequence: TGTGCCAGCTCACCCCAGAGAGATACAACTAATGAAAAACTGTTTTTT. Translating it yields CASSPQRDTTNEKLFF.

The rearrangement uses TRBV5-1 and TRBJ1-6; unclear D gene. CDR1 and CDR2 from the germline V gene are SGHRS and YFSETQ. Between the trimmed V and J ends, which lost 4 bases and 10 bases, there was a span of 15 bases. The CDR3 has 14 residues. The CDR3 DNA reads TGCGCCAGCAGCCCGGAGGTCAGAGGCTCACCCCTCCACTTT. This gives the protein CASSPEVRGSPLHF.

V and J are TRBV7-8 and TRBJ1-4; 8 bases fit TRBD1. CDR3 length: 19 residues. From germline, CDR1 is SGHVS and CDR2 FQNEAQ. Trimming cost V 5 bases and J 4 bases; bases outside gene matches: 18. In DNA, the CDR3 is TGTGCCAGCAGCCCGGTAGTTACAGGGGGGAAGAAGATTAATGAAAAACTGTTTTTT. Residues: CASSPVVTGGKKINEKLFF.

This chain connects TRBV6-1 to TRBJ1-5; D gene unclear. Trimming left V 5 bases short and J 1 base short, with 12 bases between. The germline V gene encodes CDR1 MNHNS and CDR2 SASEGT. This CDR3 comprises 15 residues. The CDR3 nucleotides are TGTGCCAGCAGTCCTTGGGTGCAGAGCAATCAGCCCCAGCATTTT. Encoded protein: CASSPWVQSNQPQHF.

In this sample, this clone turned up once. V usage is TRBV5-6 and J usage is TRBJ2-5, with D perhaps TRBD1 or TRBD2 (5 bases each). Deletions cut 3 bases from V and 5 bases from J, with 11 bases between. The CDR3 loop spans 13 amino acids. CDR1 and CDR2 from the germline V gene are SGHDT and YYEEEE. CDR3 sequence: CASSSRGSETQYF. The CDR3 DNA sequence: TGTGCCAGCAGCTCGAGGGGTTCGGAGACCCAGTACTTC. Full variable domain (missing parts from reference TRBV5-6 and TRBJ2-5): DAGVTQSPTHLIKTRGQQVTLRCSPKSGHDTVSWYQQALGQGPQFIFQYYEEEERQRGNFPDRFSGHQFPNYSSELNVNALLLGDSALYLCASSSRGSETQYFGPGTRLLVL.

V usage is TRBV7-9 and J usage is TRBJ2-7; TRBD1 is a possible D gene (6 bases). The CDR3 contains 17 residues. Germline loops: CDR1 SEHNR, CDR2 FQNEAQ (reference sequence). V lost 4 bases, J lost 2 bases, and 21 bases lay in between. Here the CDR3 DNA reads TGTGCCAGCAGCTCCGAGGGATACAGGGTAGAAGCCTACGAGCAGTACTTC. Translating gives CASSSEGYRVEAYEQYF.

The rearrangement uses TRBV7-9 and TRBJ1-1; 7 positions match TRBD1. The CDR3 contains 12 residues. Germline V gene lookup returns CDR1 SEHNR and CDR2 FQNEAQ (reference sequence). V dropped 5 bases and J dropped 11; count of bases not matched to a gene: 8. This CDR3 reads CASSTKQGTAFF. DNA for the CDR3: TGTGCCAGCAGCACAAAACAGGGGACGGCTTTCTTT. The whole variable domain, filled in from reference TRBV7-9 and TRBJ1-1, reads DTGVSQNPRHKITKRGQNVTFRCDPISEHNRLYWYRQTLGQGPEFLTYFQNEAQLEKSRLLSDRFSAERPKGSFSTLEIQRTEQGDSAMYLCASSTKQGTAFFGQGTRLTVV.

The rearrangement uses TRBV4-3 and TRBJ2-3, with 9 bases lining up with TRBD2. The length of the CDR3 is 16 residues. V gave up 4 bases and J gave up 6 bases; unmatched junction bases: 11. The V gene's germline CDR1 is LGHNA and CDR2 YSLEER. The DNA of the CDR3 is TGCGCCAGCAGCCGGGCTAGCGGGGTAAGAGGCGATACGCAGTATTTT. It yields the protein CASSRASGVRGDTQYF.

This chain connects TRBV18 to TRBJ2-1, with no clear D. V was clipped by 3 bases and J by 2 bases, with 11 bases between them. CDR1 and CDR2 (germline): KGHSH, LQKENI. This CDR3 is 15 amino acids long. The CDR3, as DNA: TGTGCCAGCTCACCGATGGGTAGGACCTACAATGAGCAGTTCTTC. Its translation is CASSPMGRTYNEQFF.

This chain uses TRBV7-2 with TRBJ1-2; tentative D call: TRBD1 (6 bases). V lost 5 bases to trimming and J lost 4 bases, with 11 bases between them. The CDR3 totals 13 residues. Looked up from germline, CDR1 is SGHTA and CDR2 is FQGNSA. This chain's CDR3 is CASSITGTYGYTF. The CDR3 DNA follows: TGTGCCAGCAGCATCACAGGGACCTATGGCTACACCTTC. Supplemented by reference TRBV7-2 and TRBJ1-2, the full variable domain reads GAGVSQSPSNKVTEKGKDVELRCDPISGHTALYWYRQSLGQGLEFLIYFQGNSAPDKSGLPSDRFSAERTGGSVSTLTIQRTQQEDSAVYLCASSITGTYGYTFGSGTRLTVV.

The chain recombines TRBV11-1 with TRBJ2-2, with D unresolved. Trimming cost V 7 bases and J 0 bases, with 12 bases left between them. Germline V gives CDR1 SGHAT, CDR2 FQDESV (reference sequence). The CDR3 consists of 15 residues. CDR3 region: CASTSLGSNTGELFF. The CDR3 coding sequence is TGTGCCAGCACATCCTTGGGCTCGAACACCGGGGAGCTGTTTTTT.

The rearrangement uses TRBV27 and TRBJ2-2; D gene ambiguous. Germline assignment: CDR1 MNHEY and CDR2 SMNVEV (reference sequence). This CDR3 has 16 residues. The V end lost 8 bases, the J end lost 4 bases, and 20 bases lay between the germline ends. The CDR3 DNA sequence: TGTGCCAGCGGCCTCGGACCGGCGGTTGGCACCGGGGAGCTGTTTTTT. Protein: CASGLGPAVGTGELFF.

The chain couples TRBV6-6 to TRBJ1-1; TRBD1 might be the D (6 bases). Trimming took 8 bases from V and 9 from J, leaving 16 bases between them. This CDR3 has 12 amino acids. CDR1 and CDR2 from the germline V gene are MNHNY and SVGAGI (reference sequence). CDR3 bases: TGTGCCAGCGCCCATTCGGACAGCCAAGCTTTCTTT. The encoded protein is CASAHSDSQAFF.